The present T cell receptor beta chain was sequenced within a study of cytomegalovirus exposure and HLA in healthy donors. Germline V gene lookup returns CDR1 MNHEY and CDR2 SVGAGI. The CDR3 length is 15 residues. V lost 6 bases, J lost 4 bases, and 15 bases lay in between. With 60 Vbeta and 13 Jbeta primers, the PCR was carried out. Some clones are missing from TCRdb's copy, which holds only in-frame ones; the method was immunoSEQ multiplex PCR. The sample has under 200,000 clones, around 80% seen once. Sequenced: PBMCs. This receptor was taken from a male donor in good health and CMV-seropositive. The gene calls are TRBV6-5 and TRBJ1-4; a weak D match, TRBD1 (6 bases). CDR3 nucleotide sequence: TGTGCCAGCAGGGGGGCACGGGCCTTTAATGAAAAACTGTTTTTT. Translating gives CASRGARAFNEKLFF.